The rows below give T cell receptor beta chains drawn from one sample of a study of cytomegalovirus exposure and HLA in healthy donors. TCRdb keeps only in-frame clones here, not all; method: immunoSEQ multiplex PCR. The repertoire has about 90,000 clones, just over 65% of them found once; the top ten carry under 2.5%. The specimen sequenced was PBMCs. The receptors were sampled from a young man in good health and CMV-seronegative. The CDR3 runs from the conserved cysteine through the conserved F or W. The D gene is left open where the match is weak. Not every row has a clone size; where given, it reads once, few, many or a size class.

TRBD2	TRBV27	TRBJ2-3	NA	TGTGCCAGCAGTCCCCTTAAAGCGGGAGTGTCAGATACGCAGTATTTT	CASSPLKAGVSDTQYF
NA	TRBV7-9	TRBJ1-1	few	TGTGCCAGCAGCTTCGGGGGTTCGCGGACTGAAGCTTTCTTT	CASSFGGSRTEAFF
TRBD1	TRBV28	TRBJ1-2	NA	TGTGCCATAATGACAGGGGGCGTGCTATATGGCTACACCTTC	CAIMTGGVLYGYTF
NA	TRBV28	TRBJ2-3	few	TGTGCCAGCAGTCCCGACAGGAACACAGATACGCAGTATTTT	CASSPDRNTDTQYF
NA	TRBV7-2	TRBJ2-2	NA	TGTGCCAGCAGCTTTGGCCCGTCGGGCGGGGAGCTGTTTTTT	CASSFGPSGGELFF
NA	TRBV18	TRBJ1-1	few	TGTGCCAGCTCACCGCCGGGGGGGGTGGAGGCTGAAGCTTTCTTT	CASSPPGGVEAEAFF
NA	TRBV5-1	TRBJ1-5	NA	TGCACCAGCAGCTTGGGGGGCAGCAACAATCAGCCCCAGCATTTT	CTSSLGGSNNQPQHF
TRBD2	TRBV30	TRBJ2-3	few	TGTGCCTGGAGTGTTTGGCGGGGGTTCACAGATACGCAGTATTTT	CAWSVWRGFTDTQYF
NA	TRBV27	TRBJ2-7	NA	TGTGCCAGCAGTTTAGGGGTGGGGCTGGACGAGCAGTACTTC	CASSLGVGLDEQYF
NA	TRBV2	TRBJ1-6	NA	TGTGCCAGCAGTAACCGCCAGGCCAATTCACCCCTCCACTTT	CASSNRQANSPLHF
NA	TRBV27	TRBJ2-7	NA	TGTGCCAGCAAGGGCAGGGAAATGTACGAGCAGTACTTC	CASKGREMYEQYF
NA	TRBV30	TRBJ1-2	NA	TGTGCCTGGAGTGTTTGGTCAGGGTATGGCTACACCTTC	CAWSVWSGYGYTF
TRBD2	TRBV5-1	TRBJ2-3	NA	TGCGCCAGCGCTCCCCGACTAGCTCCTTCGGATACGCAGTATTTT	CASAPRLAPSDTQYF
TRBD1	TRBV7-9	TRBJ1-1	NA	TGTGCCAGCAGCTACGGACAGGGGGAAAGAGGGGCTTTCTTT	CASSYGQGERGAFF
TRBD1	TRBV29-1	TRBJ1-4	once	TGCAGCCTTGGCCATTCCCAGGGGGCAACTAATGAAAAACTGTTTTTT	CSLGHSQGATNEKLFF
TRBD1	TRBV2	TRBJ1-2	many	TGTGCCAGCAGCCCACAGGGGGCGTATTTAGACTATGGCTACACCTTC	CASSPQGAYLDYGYTF
TRBD1	TRBV2	TRBJ2-7	NA	TGTGCCAGCAGTGAATTAGGGGGCTTAGAGGAGCAGTACTTC	CASSELGGLEEQYF
TRBD1	TRBV14	TRBJ1-2	NA	TGTGCCAGCAGCCCCCCGGGACAGTACTATGGCTACACCTTC	CASSPPGQYYGYTF
NA	TRBV6-5	TRBJ2-1	NA	TGTGCCAGCATCAAATTCGGTGAGCAGTTCTTC	CASIKFGEQFF
NA	TRBV6-5	TRBJ2-7	NA	TGTGCCAGCATGGAGTTCGGCGCCTACGAGCAGTACTTC	CASMEFGAYEQYF